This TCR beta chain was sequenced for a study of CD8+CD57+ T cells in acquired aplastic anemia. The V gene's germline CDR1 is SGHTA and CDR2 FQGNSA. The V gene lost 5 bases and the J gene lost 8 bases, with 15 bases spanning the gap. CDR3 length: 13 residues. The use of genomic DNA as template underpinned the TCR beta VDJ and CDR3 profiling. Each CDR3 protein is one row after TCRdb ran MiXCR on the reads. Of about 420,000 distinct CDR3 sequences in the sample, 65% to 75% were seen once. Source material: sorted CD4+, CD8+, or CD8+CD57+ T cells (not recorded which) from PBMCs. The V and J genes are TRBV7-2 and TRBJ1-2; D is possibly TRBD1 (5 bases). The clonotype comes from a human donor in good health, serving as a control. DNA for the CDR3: TGTGCCAGCAGCCCCGCGGGGGGGGGGGGCTACACCTTC. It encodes CASSPAGGGGYTF. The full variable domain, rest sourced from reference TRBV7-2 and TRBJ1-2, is GAGVSQSPSNKVTEKGKDVELRCDPISGHTALYWYRQSLGQGLEFLIYFQGNSAPDKSGLPSDRFSAERTGGSVSTLTIQRTQQEDSAVYLCASSPAGGGGYTFGSGTRLTVV.